This T cell receptor beta chain is from a study of somatic mutations in cytotoxic T cells in rheumatoid arthritis. At the level of the study: A subset of V beta antibody-stained T-cell populations was isolated by flow sorting, reaching nearly 100% purity, and this subset included V beta1+ cells that went on to TCRB sequencing. Study conclusions and caveats: Significant differences in CD8+ T-cell clonality were not found between rheumatoid arthritis patients and healthy controls (age-matched). Rheumatoid arthritis patients showed CD8+ clonality increasing with age, unlike healthy controls.

This clone was seen a handful of times. The target antigen is unknown. The CD4+ and CD8+ fractions came from positive magnetic bead selection and were purity-checked by flow cytometry. Using immunoSEQ multiplex PCR, the repertoire was profiled, and TCRdb retains in-frame clones only, with some absent. The data contain around 19,000 clones, 74% of them singletons. The CDR3 runs to 14 residues. Looked up from germline, CDR1 is SGDLS and CDR2 is YYNGEE. With V trimmed by 2 bases and J by 2 bases, 4 bases remained unmatched. This rearrangement joins TRBV9 to TRBJ2-7; TRBD2 agrees at 7 bases. This TCR was recovered from a man in his sixties in good health. Source material: CD8+ T cells sorted from blood. This chain's CDR3 is CASSVTSAAYEQYF. CDR3 sequence (DNA): TGTGCCAGCAGCGTCACTAGCGCAGCCTACGAGCAGTACTTC.